The rows below give T cell receptor beta chains drawn from one sample of a study of T-cell memory formation after mild COVID-19. TCRdb recomputed calls from the 5' RACE reads with MiXCR, one row per CDR3 protein. This table has 300,000 to 350,000 distinct CDR3 sequences, 13% to 15% appearing once. The sample taken for sequencing was PBMCs or a T cell subset sorted from them (not recorded which). Every receptor here comes from a young man who had mild COVID-19 (a few samples of this study predate the infection). Cell type and time point are not known. CDR3s include the opening cysteine and the closing phenylalanine or tryptophan.

cdr3_length v_call cdr3_aa
17 TRBV6-5 CASSYLLTGFGTDTQYF
12 TRBV2 CASKSPNYGYTF
11 TRBV29-1 CSVESLGEQFF
12 TRBV19 CATREGSDEQYF
15 TRBV6-5 CASSPTGGENSPLHF
14 TRBV7-2 CASSLAHGSGELFF
14 TRBV6-5 CASSYGGQSYEQYF
16 TRBV29-1 CSVEGIRAWGLYGYTF
13 TRBV7-2 CASSRGQGDTQYF
13 TRBV7-9 CASSPPGQETQYF
15 TRBV7-2 CASSHAGTQNTEAFF
14 TRBV5-1 CASSGNRAPYEQYF
13 TRBV20-1 CSSSDRGTDTQYF
15 TRBV12-3/TRBV12-4 CASSRPGTGNYGYTF
16 TRBV24-1 CATSDPTGDRYNEQFF
14 TRBV7-2 CASSPGLTQETQYF
15 TRBV19 CASSIFIAGNQPQHF
13 TRBV20-1 CSALNVGGNIQYF
13 TRBV6-5 CASSNRGRSPLHF
14 TRBV12-3/TRBV12-4 CASSLVGGTYEQYF
15 TRBV5-5 CASSPRGGSSYEQYF
16 TRBV3-1 CASSQAWAGWGETQYF
16 TRBV24-1 CATSDSGTGGDTEAFF
12 TRBV12-3/TRBV12-4 CAERGVSDTQYF
16 TRBV6-5 CASRSDRGTYQETQYF
12 TRBV5-1 CASSRPDTEAFF
12 TRBV24-1 CATSDPRNGYTF
16 TRBV4-3 CASSQEGQSGANVLTF
16 TRBV30 CAWSIASGPMNTEAFF
13 TRBV5-6 CASYRVGQETQYF
14 TRBV7-6 CASSLNLGNTEAFF
16 TRBV5-4 CASSAVGAKNTGELFF
14 TRBV10-3 CAISETGGGYGYTF
15 TRBV10-3 CAISRLAAPNQPQHF
16 TRBV20-1 CSARAREGFPYNEQFF
17 TRBV20-1 CSARARTGLYSNQPQHF
12 TRBV7-9 CASSLGELAQHF
16 TRBV5-6 CASSLRWLAGDNEQFF
14 TRBV3-1 CASSRSTSYNEQFF
16 TRBV20-1 CSARDKAQANTGELFF
15 TRBV27 CASSLGRPPGFGQYF
14 TRBV7-9 CASSLAAAKNEQFF
17 TRBV20-1 CSATSGTSRYLQETQYF
13 TRBV20-1 CSARDRSGNEQFF
15 TRBV12-3/TRBV12-4 CASRRRQGKGETQYF
15 TRBV6-6 CASSYTTGGGQPQHF
14 TRBV7-3 CASSLTLSHNEQFF
14 TRBV10-3 CAIRAQVSSYEQYF
17 TRBV12-3/TRBV12-4 CASSSPLDRELYNEQFF
15 TRBV5-1 CASSQMGDGTGELFF
12 TRBV5-5 CASSSLSDEQFF
17 TRBV6-2/TRBV6-3 CASSPPPGRRRNSPLHF
16 TRBV3-1 CASSPARGGAIGELFF
16 TRBV7-3 CASSEEGQGRRETQYF
11 TRBV2 CALTNGETQYF